The clone carrying this TCR beta chain was observed a single time. Per the authors' pipeline: From reference gene primer amplification, estimates of nucleated cell counts were derived. TCRdb's copy holds only in-frame clones and misses some; the assay was immunoSEQ multiplex PCR. V and J calls and clone size come straight from that table; D and trimming were deduced from the DNA. Seen here are about 150,000 clones, 80% to 90% observed once, and the top ten hold approximately 7.3%. Allocation to cohorts depended on clinical history reported by the participants. What the recovered Cohort 3 donors had was two negative PCRs, clearance, or symptom resolution. This record comes from a study of blood T cell repertoires in COVID-19. Overall study context: Material from acute and convalescent COVID-19 was sourced from the United States, Italy and Spain.

The sample consisted of PBMCs or T cells enriched from blood (not recorded which). The clonotype comes from a man aged 45 to 65 who had recovered from COVID-19.

Here the CDR3 reads CASTTTGRGYTF. The CDR3 DNA reads as TGTGCCAGCACCACGACAGGGAGGGGCTACACCTTC. The chain is built from TRBV12-3 or TRBV12-4 and TRBJ1-2, with 7 bases aligning to TRBD1. V shed 7 bases, J shed 8 bases, and the junction held 7 bases outside the gene matches. The CDR3 is 12 amino acids.